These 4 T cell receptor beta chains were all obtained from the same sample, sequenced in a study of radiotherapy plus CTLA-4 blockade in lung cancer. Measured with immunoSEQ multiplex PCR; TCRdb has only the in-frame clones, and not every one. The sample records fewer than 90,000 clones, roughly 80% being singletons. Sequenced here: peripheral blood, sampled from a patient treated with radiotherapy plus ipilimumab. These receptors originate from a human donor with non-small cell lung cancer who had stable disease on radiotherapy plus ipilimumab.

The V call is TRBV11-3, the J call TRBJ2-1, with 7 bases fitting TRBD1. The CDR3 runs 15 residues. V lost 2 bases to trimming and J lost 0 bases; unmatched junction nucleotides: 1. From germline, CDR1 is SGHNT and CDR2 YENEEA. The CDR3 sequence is CASSLRDSSYNEQFF. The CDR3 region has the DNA TGTGCCAGCAGCTTAAGGGACAGCTCCTACAATGAGCAGTTCTTC.

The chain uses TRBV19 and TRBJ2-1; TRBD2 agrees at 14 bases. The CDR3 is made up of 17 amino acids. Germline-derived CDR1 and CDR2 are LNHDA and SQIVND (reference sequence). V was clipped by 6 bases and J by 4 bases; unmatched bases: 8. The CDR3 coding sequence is TGTGCCAGTAGCCCGACTAGCGGGAGGGCCTTGTACAATGAGCAGTTCTTC. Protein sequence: CASSPTSGRALYNEQFF. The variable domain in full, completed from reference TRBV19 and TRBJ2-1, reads DGGITQSPKYLFRKEGQNVTLSCEQNLNHDAMYWYRQDPGQGLRLIYYSQIVNDFQKGDIAEGYSVSREKKESFPLTVTSAQKNPTAFYLCASSPTSGRALYNEQFFGPGTRLTVL.

CDR3 in amino acids: CASGETGVKNIQYF. CDR3 nucleotides: TGTGCCAGCGGAGAGACAGGGGTCAAAAACATTCAGTACTTC. This sequence joins TRBV2 and TRBJ2-4; 8 bases agree with TRBD1. V dropped 8 bases and J dropped 3; count of bases not matched to a gene: 6. CDR3 length: 14 amino acids. CDR1 and CDR2 (germline): SNHLY, FYNNEI. Looking up the rest from reference TRBV2 and TRBJ2-4 gives the full variable domain: EPEVTQTPSHQVTQMGQEVILRCVPISNHLYFYWYRQILGQKVEFLVSFYNNEISEKSEIFDDQFSVERPDGSNFTLKIRSTKLEDSAMYFCASGETGVKNIQYFGAGTRLSVL.

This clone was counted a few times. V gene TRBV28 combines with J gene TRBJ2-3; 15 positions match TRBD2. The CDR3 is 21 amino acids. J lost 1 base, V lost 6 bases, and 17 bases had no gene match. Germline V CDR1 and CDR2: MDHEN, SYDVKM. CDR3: CASSYLGPGTSGGLGTDTQYF. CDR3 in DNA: TGTGCCAGCAGCTACTTAGGGCCCGGGACTAGCGGGGGGTTAGGCACAGATACGCAGTATTTT. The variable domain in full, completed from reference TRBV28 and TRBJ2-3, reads DVKVTQSSRYLVKRTGEKVFLECVQDMDHENMFWYRQDPGLGLRLIYFSYDVKMKEKGDIPEGYSVSREKKERFSLILESASTNQTSMYLCASSYLGPGTSGGLGTDTQYFGPGTRLTVL.